The 28 T cell receptor beta chains presented below share a single source sample, sequenced in a study of spatial heterogeneity in lung cancer. These TCRs' antigens remain unknown. Study conclusions and caveats: Tumor mutation count correlated with how many alpha and beta TCRs expanded intratumorally.

TCRdb re-derived calls from the 5' RACE reads in MiXCR, one entry per CDR3 protein. The repertoire holds 9,900 or so distinct CDR3 sequences, with 12% as singletons. The time point was: sample taken at primary tumor resection. Sequenced here: lung tumor tissue, sampled at surgery. The source is a male donor with early-stage non-small cell lung cancer.

This clonotype occurred many times. V gene TRBV7-9 combines with J gene TRBJ1-2, with TRBD1 matching 7 bases. CDR3 length: 13 amino acids. With 10 bases clipped from V and 2 bases from J, the junction kept 7 bases outside the gene matches. Germline V gene sequence: CDR1 SEHNR, CDR2 FQNEAQ (reference sequence). Here the CDR3 reads CATSGTENYGYTF. CDR3 in DNA: TGTGCCACCTCCGGGACAGAAAACTATGGCTACACCTTC. Looking up the rest from reference TRBV7-9 and TRBJ1-2 gives the full variable domain: DTGVSQNPRHKITKRGQNVTFRCDPISEHNRLYWYRQTLGQGPEFLTYFQNEAQLEKSRLLSDRFSAERPKGSFSTLEIQRTEQGDSAMYLCATSGTENYGYTFGSGTRLTVV.

Ten or more counts support this clonotype. This sequence joins TRBV20-1 and TRBJ2-4; tentatively, D is TRBD2 (6 bases). From germline, CDR1 is DFQATT and CDR2 SNEGSKA (reference sequence). Trimming stripped 6 bases from V and 6 bases from J, with 18 bases between. The CDR3 loop spans 14 amino acids. CDR3 sequence (DNA): TGCAGTGCAAGGCAGGTGGGAGGACGAAACATTCAGTACTTC. It yields the protein CSARQVGGRNIQYF.

This clonotype has at least ten counts. The chain has TRBV14 and TRBJ2-1, with TRBD2 as a possible D gene (5 bases). CDR3 length: 13 residues. Trimming removed 2 bases at V and 10 bases at J, with 12 bases between. Germline loops: CDR1 SGHDN, CDR2 FVKESK. Written as DNA, the CDR3 is TGTGCCAGCAGCCAAACGGGGATCGGGGAGCAGTTCTTC. Protein product: CASSQTGIGEQFF.

In the case of this clonotype: A read error is possible here, since a much larger clone lies one base away. The rearrangement uses TRBV7-9 and TRBJ1-1; D unclear. Trimming shortened V by 0 bases and J by 10 bases, and 12 bases separated the two germline ends. CDR3 length: 13 amino acids. CDR1 and CDR2 (germline): SEHNR, FQNEAQ (reference sequence). This chain's CDR3 is CASSLAIRDVAFF. Here the CDR3 DNA reads TGTGCCAGCAGCTTAGCAATTCGGGATGTAGCTTTCTTT. The full variable domain, rest sourced from reference TRBV7-9 and TRBJ1-1, is DTGVSQNPRHKITKRGQNVTFRCDPISEHNRLYWYRQTLGQGPEFLTYFQNEAQLEKSRLLSDRFSAERPKGSFSTLEIQRTEQGDSAMYLCASSLAIRDVAFFGQGTRLTVV.

By share, this clonotype counts as medium-sized. V gene TRBV27 combines with J gene TRBJ2-7; D is unresolved. Germline CDR1 and CDR2: MNHEY and SMNVEV (reference sequence). There are 14 residues in the CDR3. Trimming pared 2 bases from V and 3 bases from J, leaving 11 bases between. The CDR3 region has the DNA TGTGCCAGCAGTTTAAACGGAAGACACTACGAGCAGTACTTC. This sequence encodes CASSLNGRHYEQYF.

Many counts were recorded for this clonotype. The chain couples TRBV7-2 to TRBJ2-1; D unclear. V shed 11 bases and J shed 9 bases, with 14 bases lying between them. The CDR3 is made up of 11 amino acids. Germline V lookup: CDR1 SGHTA, CDR2 FQGNSA. This chain's CDR3 is CASNFGVEQFF. The CDR3 nucleotides are TGTGCCTCAAACTTTGGGGTTGAGCAGTTCTTC.

The chain joins TRBV29-1 to TRBJ2-3, with D perhaps matching TRBD2 (7 bases). Germline lookup yields CDR1 SQVTM and CDR2 ANQGSEA. This CDR3 has 15 amino acids. The germline V and J ends were trimmed by 7 bases and 2 bases, with 19 bases remaining between them. The CDR3 nucleotides are TGCAGCGCCAACCAAGGGGGGGGCCCCACAGATACGCAGTATTTT. Protein sequence: CSANQGGGPTDTQYF.

This clonotype has only one observation. The V and J genes are TRBV5-1 and TRBJ2-7; D ambiguous. Germline V CDR1 and CDR2: SGHRS, YFSETQ. The V end was cut by 4 bases, the J end by 3 bases, with 11 bases between. CDR3 length: 13 residues. Here the CDR3 reads CASSRADGYEQYF. The CDR3 DNA reads as TGCGCCAGCAGCAGGGCGGACGGCTACGAGCAGTACTTC.

This clonotype qualifies as large (0.1 to 1%). V and J are TRBV20-1 and TRBJ1-5; weak D call: TRBD1 (5 bases). The CDR3 runs to 13 residues. Germline CDR1 is DFQATT and CDR2 is SNEGSKA (reference sequence). Between the trimmed V and J ends, which lost 1 base and 5 bases, there was a span of 9 bases. This chain's CDR3 is CSARVQGDQPQHF. CDR3 DNA: TGCAGTGCTAGAGTTCAGGGCGATCAGCCCCAGCATTTT.

The chain employs TRBV29-1 and TRBJ2-3; tentative D call: TRBD1 (6 bases). V dropped 5 bases and J dropped 5 bases, with 14 bases sitting between them. Looked up from germline, CDR1 is SQVTM and CDR2 is ANQGSEA. There are 13 residues in the CDR3. The CDR3 loop is CSVPGTPRDTQYF. The CDR3 nucleotides are TGCAGCGTTCCCGGGACACCTCGAGATACGCAGTATTTT.

J is TRBJ2-2 and V is TRBV20-1, with 10 bases lining up with TRBD2. The V and J ends lost 2 bases and 6 bases, in that order; junction bases with no gene match: 6. Germline values: CDR1 DFQATT, CDR2 SNEGSKA (reference sequence). The CDR3 extends over 15 amino acids. CDR3 amino acids: CSARSGTSVSGELFF. CDR3 nucleotide sequence: TGCAGTGCTAGATCCGGGACTAGCGTTTCCGGGGAGCTGTTTTTT.

By sample share, this clonotype is medium-sized. The chain combines TRBV19 with TRBJ2-7, with 13 bases that match TRBD2. The CDR3 totals 16 residues. CDR1 and CDR2 (germline): LNHDA, SQIVND (reference sequence). V was pared by 5 bases and J by 0 bases, with 4 bases of the junction left unmatched. Here the CDR3 DNA reads TGTGCCAGTAGTCTCGGACTAGCGGGAGACTCCTACGAGCAGTACTTC. This sequence encodes CASSLGLAGDSYEQYF. Full variable domain (outside the CDR3, taken from reference TRBV19 and TRBJ2-7): DGGITQSPKYLFRKEGQNVTLSCEQNLNHDAMYWYRQDPGQGLRLIYYSQIVNDFQKGDIAEGYSVSREKKESFPLTVTSAQKNPTAFYLCASSLGLAGDSYEQYFGPGTRLTVT.

This clonotype was seen ten or more times. The chain carries TRBV12-3 or TRBV12-4 and TRBJ2-4; 7 bases are shared with TRBD2. V lost 3 bases, J lost 1 base, and 18 bases stayed unmatched. The CDR3 sequence is 20 residues long. CDR3: CASSFGVGGGRIGAKNIQYF. CDR3 in DNA: TGTGCCAGCAGTTTTGGCGTGGGGGGAGGGAGGATTGGCGCCAAAAACATTCAGTACTTC.

In this sample, this clonotype turned up many times. This chain uses TRBV20-1 with TRBJ2-7, with D unclear. The germline V and J ends were trimmed by 2 bases and 3 bases, with 11 bases remaining between them. The length of the CDR3 is 13 residues. Germline V gene data show CDR1 as DFQATT and CDR2 as SNEGSKA (reference sequence). CDR3 protein: CSARWSVNYEQYF. CDR3 nucleotide sequence: TGCAGTGCTAGATGGTCGGTAAACTACGAGCAGTACTTC.

By its share, this clonotype is medium-sized. The rearrangement joins TRBV24-1 to TRBJ1-2; TRBD1 matches 8 bases. From germline, CDR1 is KGHDR and CDR2 SFDVKD. This CDR3 is built from 17 residues. The J segment lost 3 bases and the V segment lost 6 bases, leaving 14 bases of the junction unmatched. As DNA, the CDR3 is TGTGCCACCAGTCCCTCTCAATCGTTACAGGGGGACTATGGCTACACCTTC. Protein sequence: CATSPSQSLQGDYGYTF.

This chain joins TRBV7-9 and TRBJ1-2; D gene unclear. V gave up 5 bases and J gave up 4 bases, with 11 bases separating them. The CDR3 covers 13 residues. The germline gives CDR1 SEHNR, CDR2 FQNEAQ (reference sequence). CDR3 nucleotide sequence: TGTGCCAGCAGCCCCGAGCTAATCTATGGCTACACCTTC. Its protein is CASSPELIYGYTF.

This clonotype was observed at least ten times. The chain combines TRBV5-6 with TRBJ1-2; no clear D. The CDR3 contains 13 residues. Trimming left V 7 bases short and J 8 bases short, with 18 bases between. The germline CDR1 and CDR2 sequences are SGHDT and YYEEEE. This chain's CDR3 is CASLPSGVGGYTF. For the CDR3, the DNA is TGTGCCAGCTTACCTTCTGGGGTCGGCGGCTACACCTTC.

By sample fraction, this clonotype is medium-sized. The chain carries TRBV12-3 or TRBV12-4 and TRBJ1-3; D not resolved. This CDR3 is 14 amino acids long. Trimming took 3 bases from V and 0 from J, leaving 6 bases between them. Here the CDR3 DNA reads TGTGCCAGCAGTTTGTCAGTCTCTGGAAACACCATATATTTT. It specifies CASSLSVSGNTIYF.

This clonotype was recorded at least ten times. The J gene is TRBJ2-1, the V gene TRBV20-1, with TRBD2 matching 11 bases. J lost 12 bases, V lost 0 bases, and 10 bases had no gene match. The CDR3 length is 15 residues. Germline-derived CDR1 and CDR2 are DFQATT and SNEGSKA (reference sequence). The CDR3 nucleotides are TGCAGTGCTAGAGAGGTGACTAGCGGGATCCTTGGGCAGTTCTTC. This gives the protein CSAREVTSGILGQFF.

This clonotype was observed at least ten times. This chain uses TRBV27 with TRBJ2-6; 9 nucleotides line up with TRBD1. CDR1 MNHEY and CDR2 SMNVEV come from the germline V gene (reference sequence). With 3 bases clipped from V and 1 base from J, the junction kept 7 bases outside the gene matches. The length of the CDR3 is 18 residues. This CDR3 reads CASSFAQGALSGANVLTF. The CDR3 bases are TGTGCCAGCAGTTTCGCACAGGGGGCGCTTTCTGGGGCCAACGTCCTGACTTTC. Filled out from reference TRBV27 and TRBJ2-6, the complete variable domain reads EAQVTQNPRYLITVTGKKLTVTCSQNMNHEYMSWYRQDPGLGLRQIYYSMNVEVTDKGDVPEGYKVSRKEKRNFPLILESPSPNQTSLYFCASSFAQGALSGANVLTFGAGSRLTVL.

A few counts support this clonotype. The V gene is TRBV20-1, the J gene TRBJ1-1; tentative D call: TRBD1 (6 bases). The CDR3 has 12 residues. Germline-derived CDR1 and CDR2 are DFQATT and SNEGSKA (reference sequence). The V gene lost 6 bases and the J gene lost 1 base, with 9 bases spanning the gap. CDR3 nucleotides: TGCAGTGCCCTGGACAGGAACACTGAAGCTTTCTTT. Translated, it gives CSALDRNTEAFF.

The sample holds many counts of this clonotype. The J gene is TRBJ2-5, the V gene TRBV5-1; D uncertain. Trimming cost V 1 base and J 2 bases, with 6 bases left between them. The germline gives CDR1 SGHRS, CDR2 YFSETQ. The CDR3 runs to 13 residues. The CDR3 is CASSLTLQETQYF. The CDR3 coding sequence is TGCGCCAGCAGCTTGACTTTACAAGAGACCCAGTACTTC.

Relative to its sample, this clonotype is medium-sized. This chain connects TRBV24-1 to TRBJ2-1; D might be TRBD1 (7 bases). The CDR3 runs to 17 residues. Trimming left V 4 bases short and J 6 bases short, with 21 bases between. Germline values: CDR1 KGHDR, CDR2 SFDVKD. CDR3 protein: CATSDSPGTAGSNEQFF. The CDR3, as DNA: TGTGCCACCAGTGACAGCCCCGGGACAGCCGGGAGCAATGAGCAGTTCTTC.

Only a few counts were recorded for this clonotype. At one boundary the junction diverges from the germline segment, which might be a read error. CDR3 sequence reads: CASSLWVTRYF. In DNA form, the CDR3 reads TGTGCCAGCAGTCTCTGGGTGACCCGGTACTTC. The chain employs TRBV3-1 and TRBJ2-5; D is unclear. The length of the CDR3 is 11 residues. Germline V gene lookup returns CDR1 LGHDT and CDR2 YNNKEL (reference sequence).

This clonotype ranks as medium-sized. The rearrangement uses TRBV20-1 and TRBJ2-1; D call uncertain. V was shortened by 2 bases and J by 7 bases, with 9 bases between the two germline ends. CDR3 length equals 12 residues. The germline CDR1 and CDR2 sequences are DFQATT and SNEGSKA (reference sequence). The CDR3 region has the DNA TGCAGTGCTAGAAACGTTGGGAATGAGCAGTTCTTC. Translated: CSARNVGNEQFF.

The chain combines TRBV7-2 with TRBJ2-3; D is possibly TRBD1 (6 bases). Germline values: CDR1 SGHTA, CDR2 FQGNSA. The CDR3 consists of 15 residues. V was shortened by 4 bases and J by 2 bases, with 13 bases between the two germline ends. The CDR3 DNA is TGTGCCAGCAGCTCACAGGGTATTCTCACAGATACGCAGTATTTT. Protein product: CASSSQGILTDTQYF.

This clonotype was seen many times. The chain couples TRBV12-3 or TRBV12-4 to TRBJ1-2; 7 nucleotides match TRBD1. V lost 6 bases, J lost 5 bases, and 12 bases stayed unmatched. This CDR3 is built from 15 residues. The CDR3 coding sequence is TGTGCCAGCAGAAGAGGACAGGCGGGATGGTATGGCTACACCTTC. It codes for CASRRGQAGWYGYTF.

This clonotype has a count of ten or more. The rearrangement joins TRBV20-1 to TRBJ2-5; 10 bases align to TRBD2. This CDR3 has 15 residues. The ends lost 5 bases at V and 5 bases at J; junction bases unmatched: 11. The germline V gene has CDR1 DFQATT and CDR2 SNEGSKA (reference sequence). DNA of the CDR3: TGCAGTGCTGGGAAGACCGGGACTAGCGCCGAGACCCAGTACTTC. It encodes CSAGKTGTSAETQYF.